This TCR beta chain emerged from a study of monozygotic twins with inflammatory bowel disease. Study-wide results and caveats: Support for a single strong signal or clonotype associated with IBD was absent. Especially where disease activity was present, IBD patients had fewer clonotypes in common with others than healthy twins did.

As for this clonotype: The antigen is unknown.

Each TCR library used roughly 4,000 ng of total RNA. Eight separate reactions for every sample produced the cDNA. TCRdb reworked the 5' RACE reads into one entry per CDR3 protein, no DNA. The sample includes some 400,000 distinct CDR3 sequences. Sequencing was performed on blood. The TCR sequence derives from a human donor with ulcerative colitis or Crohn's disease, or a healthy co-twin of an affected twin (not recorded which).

The CDR3 sequence is CASSFRTTGGYEQYF. J is TRBJ2-7 and V is TRBV7-2; no DNA is available, so the TRBD1 call from TCRdb remains unchecked. In germline, CDR1 is SGHTA, CDR2 FQGNSA. This CDR3 has 15 amino acids.